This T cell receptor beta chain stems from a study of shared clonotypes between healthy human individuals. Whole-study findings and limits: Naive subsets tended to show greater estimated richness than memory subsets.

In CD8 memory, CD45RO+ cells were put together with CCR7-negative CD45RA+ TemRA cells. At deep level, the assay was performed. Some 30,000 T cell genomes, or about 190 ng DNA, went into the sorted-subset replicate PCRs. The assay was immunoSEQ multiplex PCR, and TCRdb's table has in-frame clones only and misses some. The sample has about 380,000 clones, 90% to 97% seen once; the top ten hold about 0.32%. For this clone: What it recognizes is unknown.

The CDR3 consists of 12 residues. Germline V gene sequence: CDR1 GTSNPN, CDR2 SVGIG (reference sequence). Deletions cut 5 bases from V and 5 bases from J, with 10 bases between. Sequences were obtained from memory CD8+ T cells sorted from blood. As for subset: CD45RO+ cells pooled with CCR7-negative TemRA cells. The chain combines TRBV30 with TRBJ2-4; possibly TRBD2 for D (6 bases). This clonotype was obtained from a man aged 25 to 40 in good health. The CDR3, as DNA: TGTGCCTGGGGAGGGGTAGAAAACATTCAGTACTTC. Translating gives CAWGGVENIQYF.